This T cell receptor beta chain is from a study of OX40 agonist ivuxolimab in advanced cancers. Study at large: Patients received ivuxolimab, an agonistic anti-OX40 (CD134) antibody. Each patient was given ivuxolimab into a vein every 2 weeks, at 0.01 to 10 mg/kg. Patients enrolled in dose escalation were diagnosed with hepatocellular carcinoma, melanoma, renal cell or head and neck cancer.

Points from the study as a whole: The specificity for antigen of the expanded peripheral T cells was not determined.

In germline, CDR1 is DFQATT, CDR2 SNEGSKA (reference sequence). The CDR3 loop spans 11 amino acids. Turning to this clone: Its antigen remains unidentified.

TCRdb's copy holds only in-frame clones and misses some; the assay was immunoSEQ multiplex PCR. This sample has approximately 70,000 clones, with around 90% found just once. Here the sequenced sample was CD4+ or CD8+ T cells sorted from blood, taken in a trial of the OX40 agonist ivuxolimab. This sequence was found in an adult with an advanced solid tumor such as melanoma, head and neck, liver or kidney cancer. V gene TRBV20-1 combines with J gene TRBJ2-5; D is perhaps TRBD1 or TRBD2 (5 bases each). CDR3 region: CRVEGQETQYF. For the CDR3, the DNA is TGCAGGGTTGAGGGGCAAGAGACCCAGTACTTC.